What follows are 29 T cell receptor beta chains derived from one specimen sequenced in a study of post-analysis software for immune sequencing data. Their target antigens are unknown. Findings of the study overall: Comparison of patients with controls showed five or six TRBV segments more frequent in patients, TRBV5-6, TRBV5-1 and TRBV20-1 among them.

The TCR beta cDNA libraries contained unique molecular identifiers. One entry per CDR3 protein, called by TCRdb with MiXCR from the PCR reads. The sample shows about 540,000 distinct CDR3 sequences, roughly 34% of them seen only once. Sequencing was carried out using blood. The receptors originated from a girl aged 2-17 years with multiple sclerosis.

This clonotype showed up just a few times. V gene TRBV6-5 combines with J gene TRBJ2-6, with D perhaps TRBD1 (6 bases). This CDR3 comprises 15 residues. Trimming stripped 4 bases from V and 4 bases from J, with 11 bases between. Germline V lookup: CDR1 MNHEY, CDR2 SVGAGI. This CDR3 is CASSFSGTGANVLTF. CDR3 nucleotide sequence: TGTGCCAGCAGTTTCTCCGGGACAGGGGCCAACGTCCTGACTTTC.

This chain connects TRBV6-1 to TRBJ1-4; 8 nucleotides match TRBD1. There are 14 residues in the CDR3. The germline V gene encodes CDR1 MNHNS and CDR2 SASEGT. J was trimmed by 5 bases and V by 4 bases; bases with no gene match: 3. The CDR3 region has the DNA TGTGCCAGCAGTGTAAGACAGGGGAATGAAAAACTGTTTTTT. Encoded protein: CASSVRQGNEKLFF.

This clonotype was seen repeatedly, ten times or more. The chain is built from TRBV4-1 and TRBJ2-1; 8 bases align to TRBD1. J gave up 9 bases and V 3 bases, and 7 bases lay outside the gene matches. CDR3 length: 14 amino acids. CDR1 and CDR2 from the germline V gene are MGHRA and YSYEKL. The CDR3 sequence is CASSQDRVITEQFF. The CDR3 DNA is TGCGCCAGCAGCCAGGACAGGGTCATCACTGAGCAGTTCTTC.

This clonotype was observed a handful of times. The CDR3 region is CASSEGQLYGYTF. CDR3 in DNA: TGTGCCAGCAGTGAAGGTCAACTTTATGGCTACACCTTC. The chain is built from TRBV2 and TRBJ1-2; D is unresolved. The germline CDR1 and CDR2 sequences are SNHLY and FYNNEI. This CDR3 is 13 amino acids long. Trimming removed 1 base at V and 5 bases at J, with 8 bases between.

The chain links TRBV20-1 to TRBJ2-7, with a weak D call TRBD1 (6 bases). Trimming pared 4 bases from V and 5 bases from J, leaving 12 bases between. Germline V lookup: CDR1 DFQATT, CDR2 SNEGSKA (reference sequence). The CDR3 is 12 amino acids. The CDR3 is CSATIGGNEQYF. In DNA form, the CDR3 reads TGCAGTGCTACCATAGGGGGAAACGAGCAGTACTTC.

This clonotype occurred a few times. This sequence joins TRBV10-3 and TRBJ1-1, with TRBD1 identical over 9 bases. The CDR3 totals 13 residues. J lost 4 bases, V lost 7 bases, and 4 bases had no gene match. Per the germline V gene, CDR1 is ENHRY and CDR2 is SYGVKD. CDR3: CAIKGQGSTEAFF. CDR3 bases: TGTGCCATCAAGGGACAGGGATCCACTGAAGCTTTCTTT.

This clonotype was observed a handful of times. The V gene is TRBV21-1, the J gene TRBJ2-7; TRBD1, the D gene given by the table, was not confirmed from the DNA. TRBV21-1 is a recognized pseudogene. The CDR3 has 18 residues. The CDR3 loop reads CASPSTGQQAENTYEQYF. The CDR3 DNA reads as TGTGCCAGCCCCTCGACCGGACAGCAGGCCGAGAACACCTACGAGCAGTACTTC.

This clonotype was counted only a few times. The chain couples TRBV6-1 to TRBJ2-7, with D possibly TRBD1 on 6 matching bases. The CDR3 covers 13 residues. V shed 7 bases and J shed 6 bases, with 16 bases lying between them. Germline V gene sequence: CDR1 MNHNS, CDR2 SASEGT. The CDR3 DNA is TGTGCCAGCATGACAGGTGGTTTCGGCGAGCAGTACTTC. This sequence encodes CASMTGGFGEQYF.

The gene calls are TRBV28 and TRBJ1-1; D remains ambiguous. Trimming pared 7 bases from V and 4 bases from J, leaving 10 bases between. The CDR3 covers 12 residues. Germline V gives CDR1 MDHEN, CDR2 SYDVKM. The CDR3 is CASTMQTTEAFF. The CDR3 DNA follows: TGTGCCAGCACAATGCAGACCACTGAAGCTTTCTTT.

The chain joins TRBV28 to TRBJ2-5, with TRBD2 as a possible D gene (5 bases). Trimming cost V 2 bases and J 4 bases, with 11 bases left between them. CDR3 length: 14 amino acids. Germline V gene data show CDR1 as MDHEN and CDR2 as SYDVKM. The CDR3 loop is CASSLPVEGETQYF. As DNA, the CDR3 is TGTGCCAGCAGTTTACCGGTCGAGGGAGAGACCCAGTACTTC.

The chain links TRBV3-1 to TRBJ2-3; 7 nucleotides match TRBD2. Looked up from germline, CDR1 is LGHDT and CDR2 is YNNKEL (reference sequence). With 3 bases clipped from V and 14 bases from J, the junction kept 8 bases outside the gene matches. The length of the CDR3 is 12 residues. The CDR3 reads CASSHGASGWYF. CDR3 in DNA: TGTGCCAGCAGCCATGGGGCTAGCGGCTGGTATTTT.

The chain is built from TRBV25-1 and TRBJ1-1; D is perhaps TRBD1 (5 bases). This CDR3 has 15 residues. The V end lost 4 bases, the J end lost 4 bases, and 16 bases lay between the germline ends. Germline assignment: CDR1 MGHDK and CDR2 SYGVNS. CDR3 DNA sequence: TGTGCCAGCAGTGCCTTCCAAGGGGCGGCCACTGAAGCTTTCTTT. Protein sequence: CASSAFQGAATEAFF. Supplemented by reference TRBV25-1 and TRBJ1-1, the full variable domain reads EADIYQTPRYLVIGTGKKITLECSQTMGHDKMYWYQQDPGMELHLIHYSYGVNSTEKGDLSSESTVSRIRTEHFPLTLESARPSHTSQYLCASSAFQGAATEAFFGQGTRLTVV.

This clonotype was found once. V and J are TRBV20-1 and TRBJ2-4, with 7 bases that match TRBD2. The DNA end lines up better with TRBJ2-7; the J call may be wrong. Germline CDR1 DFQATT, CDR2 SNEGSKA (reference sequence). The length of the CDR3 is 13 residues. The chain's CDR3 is CSPTREGTYEQYF. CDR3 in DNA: TGCAGTCCGACCAGGGAGGGCACTTACGAGCAGTACTTC.

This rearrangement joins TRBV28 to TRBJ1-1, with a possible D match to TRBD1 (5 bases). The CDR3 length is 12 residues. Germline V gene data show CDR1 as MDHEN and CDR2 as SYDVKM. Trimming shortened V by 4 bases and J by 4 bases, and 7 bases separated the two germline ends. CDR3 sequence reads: CASSYDSTEAFF. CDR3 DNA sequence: TGTGCCAGCAGTTATGACAGCACTGAAGCTTTCTTT.

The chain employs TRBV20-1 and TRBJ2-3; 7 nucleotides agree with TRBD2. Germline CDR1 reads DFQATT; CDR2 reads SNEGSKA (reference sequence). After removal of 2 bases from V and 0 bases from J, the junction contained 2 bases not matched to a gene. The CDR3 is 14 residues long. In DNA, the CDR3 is TGCAGTGCTAGAAGCGGGGCGAGCACAGATACGCAGTATTTT. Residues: CSARSGASTDTQYF.

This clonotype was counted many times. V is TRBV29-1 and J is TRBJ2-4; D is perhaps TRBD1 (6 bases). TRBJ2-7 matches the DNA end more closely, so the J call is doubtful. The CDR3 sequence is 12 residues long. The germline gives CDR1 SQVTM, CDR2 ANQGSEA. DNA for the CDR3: TGCAGCGTTCTGACAGGCGGGTACGAGCAGTACTTC. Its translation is CSVLTGGYEQYF.

The CDR3 DNA reads TGTGCCAGCAGTTCATTCGGGGCAGAGCTTTACGAGCAGTACTTC. Its protein product is CASSSFGAELYEQYF. V usage is TRBV6-6 and J usage is TRBJ2-7; D is tentatively TRBD1 or TRBD2 (5 bases each). CDR1 MNHNY and CDR2 SVGAGI come from the germline V gene (reference sequence). The V gene lost 4 bases and the J gene lost 4 bases, with 17 bases spanning the gap. This CDR3 has 15 amino acids.

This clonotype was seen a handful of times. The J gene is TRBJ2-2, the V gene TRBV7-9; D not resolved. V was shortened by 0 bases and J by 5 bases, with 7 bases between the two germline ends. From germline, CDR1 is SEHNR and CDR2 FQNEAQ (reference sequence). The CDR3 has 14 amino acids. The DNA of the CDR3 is TGTGCCAGCAGCTTAGCGACGACGACCGGGGAGCTGTTTTTT. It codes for CASSLATTTGELFF. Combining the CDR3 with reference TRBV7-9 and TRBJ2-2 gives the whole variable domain DTGVSQNPRHKITKRGQNVTFRCDPISEHNRLYWYRQTLGQGPEFLTYFQNEAQLEKSRLLSDRFSAERPKGSFSTLEIQRTEQGDSAMYLCASSLATTTGELFFGEGSRLTVL.

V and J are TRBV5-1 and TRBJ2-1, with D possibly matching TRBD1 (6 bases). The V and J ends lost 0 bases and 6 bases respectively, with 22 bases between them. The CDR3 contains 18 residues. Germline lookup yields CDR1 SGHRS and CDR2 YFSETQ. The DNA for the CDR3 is TGCGCCAGCAGCTTGGTTCCGGGACACCCTAGGCCCCCCAATGAGCAGTTCTTC. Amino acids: CASSLVPGHPRPPNEQFF.

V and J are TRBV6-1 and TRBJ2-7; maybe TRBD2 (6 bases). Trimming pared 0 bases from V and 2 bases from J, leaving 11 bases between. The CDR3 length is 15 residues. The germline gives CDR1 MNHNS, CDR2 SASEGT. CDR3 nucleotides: TGTGCCAGCAGTGAAGCAATGGGCGGGGCCTACGAGCAGTACTTC. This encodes CASSEAMGGAYEQYF.

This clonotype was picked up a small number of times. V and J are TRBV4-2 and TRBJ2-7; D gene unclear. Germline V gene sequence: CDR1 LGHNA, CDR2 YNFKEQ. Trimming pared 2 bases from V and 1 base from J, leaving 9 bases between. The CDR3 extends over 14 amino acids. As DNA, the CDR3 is TGTGCCAGCAGCCAACAGCCGGATTCCTACGAGCAGTACTTC. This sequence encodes CASSQQPDSYEQYF.

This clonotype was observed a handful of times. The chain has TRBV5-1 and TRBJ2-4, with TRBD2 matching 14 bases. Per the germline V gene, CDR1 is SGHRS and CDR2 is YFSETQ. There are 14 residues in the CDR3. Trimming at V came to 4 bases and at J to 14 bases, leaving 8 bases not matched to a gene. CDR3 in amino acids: CASSPRTSGGIKYF. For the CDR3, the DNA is TGCGCCAGCAGCCCAAGGACTAGCGGGGGGATCAAGTACTTC.

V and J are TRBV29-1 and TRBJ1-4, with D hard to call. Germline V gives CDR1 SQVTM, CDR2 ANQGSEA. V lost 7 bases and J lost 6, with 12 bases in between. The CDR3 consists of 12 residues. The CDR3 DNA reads TGCAGCGCGACTCGGGGTGATGAAAAACTGTTTTTT. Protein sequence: CSATRGDEKLFF. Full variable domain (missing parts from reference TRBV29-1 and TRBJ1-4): SAVISQKPSRDICQRGTSLTIQCQVDSQVTMMFWYRQQPGQSLTLIATANQGSEATYESGFVIDKFPISRPNLTFSTLTVSNMSPEDSSIYLCSATRGDEKLFFGSGTQLSVL.

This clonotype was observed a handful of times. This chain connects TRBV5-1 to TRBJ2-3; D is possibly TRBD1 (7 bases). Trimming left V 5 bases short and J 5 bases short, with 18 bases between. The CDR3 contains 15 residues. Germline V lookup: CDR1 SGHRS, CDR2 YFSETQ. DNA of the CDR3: TGCGCCAGCAGGGAGGGACAGCCCGTCGGAGATACGCAGTATTTT. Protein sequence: CASREGQPVGDTQYF.

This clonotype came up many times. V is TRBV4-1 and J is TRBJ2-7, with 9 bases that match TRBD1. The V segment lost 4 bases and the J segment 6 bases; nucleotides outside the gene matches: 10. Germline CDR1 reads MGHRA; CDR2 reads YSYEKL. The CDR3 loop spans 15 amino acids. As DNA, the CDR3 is TGCGCCAGCAGCCCCCAGAGCACAGGGGGCACCGAGCAGTACTTC. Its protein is CASSPQSTGGTEQYF.

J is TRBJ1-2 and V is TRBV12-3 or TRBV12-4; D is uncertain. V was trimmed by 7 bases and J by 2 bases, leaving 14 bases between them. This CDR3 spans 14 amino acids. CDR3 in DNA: TGTGCCAGCAACGTTTGGGTCGCAAACTATGGCTACACCTTC. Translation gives CASNVWVANYGYTF.

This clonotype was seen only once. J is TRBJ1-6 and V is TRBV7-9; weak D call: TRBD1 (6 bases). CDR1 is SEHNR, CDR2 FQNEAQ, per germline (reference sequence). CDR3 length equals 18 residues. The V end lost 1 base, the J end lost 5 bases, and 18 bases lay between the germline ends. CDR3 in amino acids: CASSLVSFGGPDNSPLHF. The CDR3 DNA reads TGTGCCAGCAGCTTAGTTTCCTTCGGGGGGCCGGATAATTCACCCCTCCACTTT. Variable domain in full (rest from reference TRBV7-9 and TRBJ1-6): DTGVSQNPRHKITKRGQNVTFRCDPISEHNRLYWYRQTLGQGPEFLTYFQNEAQLEKSRLLSDRFSAERPKGSFSTLEIQRTEQGDSAMYLCASSLVSFGGPDNSPLHFGNGTRLTVT.

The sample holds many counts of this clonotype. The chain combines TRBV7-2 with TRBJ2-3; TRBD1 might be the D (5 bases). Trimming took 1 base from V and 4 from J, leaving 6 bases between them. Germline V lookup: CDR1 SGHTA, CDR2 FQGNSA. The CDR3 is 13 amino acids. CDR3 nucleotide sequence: TGTGCCAGCAGCTTAGTGACAGCAGATACGCAGTATTTT. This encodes CASSLVTADTQYF.

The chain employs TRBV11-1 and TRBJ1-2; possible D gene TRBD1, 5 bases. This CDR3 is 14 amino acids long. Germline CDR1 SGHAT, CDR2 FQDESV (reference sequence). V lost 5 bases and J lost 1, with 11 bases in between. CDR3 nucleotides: TGTGCCAGCAGCCCACAGGACAATAACTATGGCTACACCTTC. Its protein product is CASSPQDNNYGYTF.